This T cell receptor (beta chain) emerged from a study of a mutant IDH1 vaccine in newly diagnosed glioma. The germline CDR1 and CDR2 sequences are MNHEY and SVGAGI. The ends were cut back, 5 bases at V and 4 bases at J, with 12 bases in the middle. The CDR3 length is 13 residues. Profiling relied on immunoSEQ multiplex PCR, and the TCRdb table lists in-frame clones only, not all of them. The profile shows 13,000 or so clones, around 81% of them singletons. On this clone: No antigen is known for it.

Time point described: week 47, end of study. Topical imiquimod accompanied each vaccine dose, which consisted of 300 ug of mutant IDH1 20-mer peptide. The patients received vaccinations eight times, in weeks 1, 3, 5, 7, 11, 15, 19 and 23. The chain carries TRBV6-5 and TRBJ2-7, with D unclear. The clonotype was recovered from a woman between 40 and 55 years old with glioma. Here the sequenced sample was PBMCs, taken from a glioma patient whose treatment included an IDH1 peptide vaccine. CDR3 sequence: CASSRTVIYEQYF. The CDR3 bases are TGTGCCAGCAGTAGAACAGTGATTTACGAGCAGTACTTC.